This TCR beta chain was documented in a study of vaccination and CD4 T cells after COVID-19. Overall study: The convalescents comprised six males and four females, two of them Hispanic. With a range of 35 to 161, the median interval from diagnosis to drawing post-COVID samples was less than 130 days.

The Oncomine TCR Beta short-read assay sequenced DNA from cultured CD4+ T cells. TCRdb ran MiXCR on the PCR reads and lists one entry per CDR3 protein. This sample yields 15,000 or so distinct CDR3 sequences, of which around 50% are seen a single time; approximately 8% belongs to the top ten. Treatment: roughly 10-day PBMC culture with coronavirus spike peptide pools or control peptides (ViraFEST assay). Between the trimmed V and J ends, which lost 6 bases and 6 bases, there was a span of 18 bases. The CDR3 is 14 residues long. CDR1 ENHRY and CDR2 SYGVKD come from the germline V gene. About this clonotype itself: What it binds is unknown.

V usage is TRBV10-3 and J usage is TRBJ2-7; a possible D gene is TRBD1 (6 bases). This sequence was found in a human donor who had recovered from COVID-19. The sequenced sample was CD4+ T cells from blood, cultured in vitro. This CDR3 is CAIRTGTNSPEQYF. CDR3 bases: TGTGCCATCAGAACCGGGACAAATTCTCCCGAGCAGTACTTC.